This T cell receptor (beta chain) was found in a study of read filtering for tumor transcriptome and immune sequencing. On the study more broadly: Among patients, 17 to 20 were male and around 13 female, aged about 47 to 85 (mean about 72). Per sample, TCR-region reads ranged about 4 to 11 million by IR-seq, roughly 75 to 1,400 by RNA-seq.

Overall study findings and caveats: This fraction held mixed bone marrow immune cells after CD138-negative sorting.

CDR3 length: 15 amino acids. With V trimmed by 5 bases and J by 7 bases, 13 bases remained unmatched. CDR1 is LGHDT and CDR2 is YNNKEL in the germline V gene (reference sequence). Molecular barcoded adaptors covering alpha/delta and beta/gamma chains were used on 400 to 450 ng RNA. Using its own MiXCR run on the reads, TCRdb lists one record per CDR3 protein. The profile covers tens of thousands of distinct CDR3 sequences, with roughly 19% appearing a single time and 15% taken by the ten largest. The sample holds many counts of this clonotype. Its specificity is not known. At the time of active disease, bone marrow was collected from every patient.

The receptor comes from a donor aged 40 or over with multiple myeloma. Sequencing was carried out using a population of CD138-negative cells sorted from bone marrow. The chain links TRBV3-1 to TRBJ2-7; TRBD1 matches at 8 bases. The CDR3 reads CASSKRGTGGREQYF. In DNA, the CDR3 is TGTGCCAGCAGCAAGAGAGGAACAGGGGGAAGAGAGCAGTACTTC.